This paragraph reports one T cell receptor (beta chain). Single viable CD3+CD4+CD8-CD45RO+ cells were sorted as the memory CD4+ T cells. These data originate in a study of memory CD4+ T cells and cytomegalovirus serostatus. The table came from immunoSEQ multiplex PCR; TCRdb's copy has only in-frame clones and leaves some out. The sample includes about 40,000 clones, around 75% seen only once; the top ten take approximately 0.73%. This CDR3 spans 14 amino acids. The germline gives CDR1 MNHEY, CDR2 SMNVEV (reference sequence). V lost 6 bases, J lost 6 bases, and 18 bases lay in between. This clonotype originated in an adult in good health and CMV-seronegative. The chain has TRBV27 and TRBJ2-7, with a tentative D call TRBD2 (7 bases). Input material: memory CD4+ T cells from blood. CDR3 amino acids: CASRRGGAGFEQYF. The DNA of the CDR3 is TGTGCCAGCAGGAGGGGGGGGGCAGGTTTCGAGCAGTACTTC.